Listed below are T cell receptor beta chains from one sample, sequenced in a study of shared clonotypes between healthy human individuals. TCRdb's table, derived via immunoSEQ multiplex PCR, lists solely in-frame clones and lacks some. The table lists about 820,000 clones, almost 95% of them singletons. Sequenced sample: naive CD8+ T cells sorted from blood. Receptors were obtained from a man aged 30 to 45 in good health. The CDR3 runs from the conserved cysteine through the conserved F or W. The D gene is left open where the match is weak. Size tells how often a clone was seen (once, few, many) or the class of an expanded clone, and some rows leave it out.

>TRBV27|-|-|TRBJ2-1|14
CASGEVFSYNEQFF
TGTGCCAGCGGGGAGGTTTTCTCCTACAATGAGCAGTTCTTC
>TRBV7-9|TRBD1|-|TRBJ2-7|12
CASSLDRVEQYF
TGTGCCAGCAGTCTGGACAGGGTCGAGCAGTACTTC
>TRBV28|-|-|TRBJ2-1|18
CASIHSSGGTPSYNEQFF
TGTGCCAGCATTCATAGTAGCGGAGGGACCCCATCCTACAATGAGCAGTTCTTC
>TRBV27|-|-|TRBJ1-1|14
CASSEDRLYTEAFF
TGTGCCAGCAGCGAAGACAGACTATACACTGAAGCTTTCTTT
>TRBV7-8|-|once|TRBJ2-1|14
CASSPLTGFREQFF
TGTGCCAGCAGCCCCCTTACAGGGTTCCGTGAGCAGTTCTTC
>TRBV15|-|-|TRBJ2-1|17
CATSRDGLQSSYNEQFF
TGTGCCACCAGCAGAGACGGACTGCAAAGCTCCTACAATGAGCAGTTCTTC
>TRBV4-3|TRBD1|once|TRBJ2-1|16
CASSQDLGDSPPSQFF
TGCGCCAGCAGCCAAGATTTAGGGGACAGCCCTCCATCGCAGTTCTTC
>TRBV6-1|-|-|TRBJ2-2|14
CASTPARVTGELFF
TGTGCCAGCACCCCCGCTCGCGTCACCGGGGAGCTGTTTTTT
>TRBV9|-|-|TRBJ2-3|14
CASSVPDSTDTQYF
TGTGCCAGCAGCGTCCCCGATAGCACAGATACGCAGTATTTT
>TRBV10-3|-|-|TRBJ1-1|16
CAISDRDASLNTEAFF
TGTGCCATCAGCGATCGGGACGCCAGTCTTAACACTGAAGCTTTCTTT
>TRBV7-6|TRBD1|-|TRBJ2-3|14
CASSLKGGRDTQYF
TGTGCCAGCAGCTTAAAAGGGGGCAGAGATACGCAGTATTTT
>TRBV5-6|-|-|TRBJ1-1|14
CASSFGQGNTEAFF
TGTGCCAGCAGCTTTGGGCAGGGGAACACTGAAGCTTTCTTT
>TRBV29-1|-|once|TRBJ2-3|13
CSVPGHLTDTQYF
TGCAGCGTTCCGGGACACCTCACAGATACGCAGTATTTT
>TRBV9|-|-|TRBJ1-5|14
CASSALPSNQPQHF
TGTGCCAGCAGCGCACTACCGAGCAATCAGCCCCAGCATTTT
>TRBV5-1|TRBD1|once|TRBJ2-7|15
CASSLGDSLTYEQYF
TGCGCCAGCAGCTTGGGGGACAGCCTTACCTACGAGCAGTACTTC
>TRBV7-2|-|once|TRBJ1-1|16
CASSLESFWEKGFAFF
TGTGCCAGCAGCTTAGAAAGTTTCTGGGAGAAGGGTTTTGCTTTCTTT
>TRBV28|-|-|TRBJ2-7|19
CASSLILSPAATASYEQYF
TGTGCCAGCAGTTTAATCCTCTCTCCCGCAGCGACAGCGTCCTACGAGCAGTACTTC
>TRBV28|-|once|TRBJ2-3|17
CASSRDGGRRYADTQYF
TGTGCCAGCAGTAGAGACGGGGGGCGGAGATACGCAGATACGCAGTATTTT
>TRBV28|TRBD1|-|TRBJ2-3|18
CASSLPQGVIPSTDTQYF
TGTGCCAGCAGTTTACCCCAGGGGGTGATCCCTAGCACAGATACGCAGTATTTT
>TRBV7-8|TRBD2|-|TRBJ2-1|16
CASSLVVAGVDNEQFF
TGTGCCAGCAGCTTAGTAGTAGCGGGAGTTGATAATGAGCAGTTCTTC
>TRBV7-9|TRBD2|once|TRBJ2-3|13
CAIHSSAGDTQYF
TGTGCCATCCACTCCTCAGCGGGGGATACGCAGTATTTT
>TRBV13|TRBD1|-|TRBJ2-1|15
CASSPRQGDDNEQFF
TGTGCCAGCAGCCCCCGACAGGGGGATGACAATGAGCAGTTCTTC
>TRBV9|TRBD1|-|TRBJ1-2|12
CASSEGQSGYTF
TGTGCCAGCAGCGAGGGACAGTCTGGCTACACCTTC
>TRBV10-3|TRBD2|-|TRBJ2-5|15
CAISDPPGGKETQYF
TGTGCCATCAGTGACCCCCCGGGGGGTAAAGAGACCCAGTACTTC
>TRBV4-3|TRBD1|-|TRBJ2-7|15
CASSQGPGTAYEQYF
TGCGCCAGCAGCCAAGGACCCGGGACAGCCTACGAGCAGTACTTC
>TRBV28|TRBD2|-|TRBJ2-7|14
CASSLGGSGYEQYF
TGTGCCAGCAGTTTAGGCGGGAGCGGCTACGAGCAGTACTTC
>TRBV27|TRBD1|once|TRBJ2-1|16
CASSLRRTGWDNEQFF
TGTGCCAGCAGTTTACGTAGGACAGGGTGGGACAATGAGCAGTTCTTC
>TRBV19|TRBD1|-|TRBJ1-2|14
CASSPGQGLYGYTF
TGTGCCAGTAGTCCCGGACAGGGCCTCTATGGCTACACCTTC
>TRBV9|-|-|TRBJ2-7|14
CASSVGGNSYEQYF
TGTGCCAGCAGCGTAGGGGGGAATTCCTACGAGCAGTACTTC
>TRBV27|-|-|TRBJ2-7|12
CASSRDLHEQYF
TGTGCCAGCAGCCGAGACCTTCACGAGCAGTACTTC
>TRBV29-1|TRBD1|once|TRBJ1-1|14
CSVVMDREKGEAFF
TGCAGCGTCGTCATGGACAGGGAAAAGGGTGAAGCTTTCTTT
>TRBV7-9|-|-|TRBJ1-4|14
CASRLLATNEKLFF
TGTGCCAGCAGACTACTGGCCACTAATGAAAAACTGTTTTTT
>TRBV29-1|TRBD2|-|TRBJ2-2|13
CSVSGVNTGELFF
TGCAGCGTTAGCGGGGTTAACACCGGGGAGCTGTTTTTT
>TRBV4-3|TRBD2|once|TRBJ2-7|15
CASSPQTSGSYEQYF
TGCGCCAGCAGCCCCCAGACTAGCGGGAGCTACGAGCAGTACTTC
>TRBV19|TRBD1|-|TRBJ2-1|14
CASSSTGDVDEQFF
TGTGCCAGTAGTTCGACAGGGGACGTGGATGAGCAGTTCTTC
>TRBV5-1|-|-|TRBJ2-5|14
CASSRMGNQETQYF
TGCGCCAGCAGCCGTATGGGCAATCAAGAGACCCAGTACTTC
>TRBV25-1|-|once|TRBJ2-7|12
CASVAGSYEQYF
TGTGCCTCCGTCGCAGGGTCGTACGAGCAGTACTTC
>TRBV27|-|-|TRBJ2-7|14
CASSRQGVFYEQYF
TGTGCCAGCAGTCGTCAGGGTGTTTTCTACGAGCAGTACTTC
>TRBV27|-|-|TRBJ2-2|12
CASSSYTGELFF
TGTGCCAGCAGTTCCTACACCGGGGAGCTGTTTTTT
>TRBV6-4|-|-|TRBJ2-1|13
CARPWSSYNEQFF
TGTGCCCGACCCTGGTCCTCCTACAATGAGCAGTTCTTC
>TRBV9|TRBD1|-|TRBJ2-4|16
CASSVAIGTGGDIQYF
TGTGCCAGCAGCGTAGCGATCGGGACAGGGGGCGACATTCAGTACTTC
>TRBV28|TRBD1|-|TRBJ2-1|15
CASRKTGATGNEQFF
TGTGCCAGCAGAAAAACAGGGGCGACAGGCAATGAGCAGTTCTTC
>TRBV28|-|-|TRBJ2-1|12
CASSPGTHEQFF
TGTGCCAGCAGTCCCGGTACGCATGAGCAGTTCTTC
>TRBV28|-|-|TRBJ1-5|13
CASSDQGDQPQHF
TGTGCCAGCAGTGACCAGGGTGACCAGCCCCAGCATTTT
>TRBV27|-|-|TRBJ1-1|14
CASSLVPPNTEAFF
TGTGCCAGCAGTTTAGTACCGCCGAACACTGAAGCTTTCTTT
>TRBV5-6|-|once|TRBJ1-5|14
CASRQQDGNQPQHF
TGTGCCAGCAGGCAACAGGACGGCAATCAGCCCCAGCATTTT
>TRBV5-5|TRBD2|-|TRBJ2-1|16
CASSFSGTSTYNEQFF
TGTGCCAGCAGCTTCTCAGGGACTAGCACCTACAATGAGCAGTTCTTC
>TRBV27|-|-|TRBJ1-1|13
CASSLAGFTEAFF
TGTGCCAGCAGTTTAGCGGGGTTCACTGAAGCTTTCTTT
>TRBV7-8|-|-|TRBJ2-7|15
CASSLELAPLYEQYF
TGTGCCAGCAGCTTAGAACTAGCCCCTCTCTACGAGCAGTACTTC
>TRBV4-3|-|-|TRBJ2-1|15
CASSQGLALGNEQFF
TGCGCCAGCAGCCAAGGGCTAGCGTTGGGCAATGAGCAGTTCTTC
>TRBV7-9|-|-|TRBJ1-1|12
CASSSGGTEAFF
TGTGCCAGCAGTTCAGGAGGGACTGAAGCTTTCTTT
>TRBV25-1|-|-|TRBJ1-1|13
CASSGGGHTEAFF
TGTGCCAGCAGCGGGGGGGGCCACACTGAAGCTTTCTTT
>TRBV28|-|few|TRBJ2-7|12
CATEKGVYEQYF
TGTGCCACCGAGAAAGGGGTCTACGAGCAGTACTTC
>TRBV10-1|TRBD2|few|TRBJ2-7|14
CASSTSGTKGGQYF
TGCGCCAGCAGCACTAGCGGGACAAAGGGTGGACAGTACTTC
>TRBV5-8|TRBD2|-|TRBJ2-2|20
CASSLIPGLAKHLNTGELFF
TGTGCCAGCAGCTTAATCCCGGGACTAGCGAAACATCTAAACACCGGGGAGCTGTTTTTT
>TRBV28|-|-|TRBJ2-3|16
CASSLSGLRFGDTQYF
TGTGCCAGCAGTTTATCGGGACTCCGGTTCGGGGATACGCAGTATTTT
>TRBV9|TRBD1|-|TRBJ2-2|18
CASSVLLTGALNTGELFF
TGTGCCAGCAGCGTGTTGCTGACAGGGGCTCTGAACACCGGGGAGCTGTTTTTT
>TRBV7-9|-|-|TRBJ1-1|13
CASSQVGGTEAFF
TGTGCCAGCAGCCAGGTGGGGGGCACTGAAGCTTTCTTT
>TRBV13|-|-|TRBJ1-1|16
CASTPRGGFLTTEAFF
TGTGCCAGCACCCCCCGAGGGGGTTTTCTAACCACTGAAGCTTTCTTT
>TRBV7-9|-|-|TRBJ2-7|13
CASSSDRPYEQYF
TGTGCCAGCAGCTCGGACCGGCCCTACGAGCAGTACTTC